This TCR beta chain was profiled in a study of shared clonotypes between healthy human individuals. On this clone: Its antigen remains unidentified. Other DNA sequences within the sample encode an identical CDR3.

The length of the CDR3 is 14 residues. J was trimmed by 3 bases and V by 0 bases; bases with no gene match: 3. CDR1 and CDR2 from the germline V gene are SGHRS and YFSETQ. Notes on the study in general: Clonotype sharing across a few donors was observed for 5% to 6.5% of naive CD4 clonotypes.

The input for sorted-subset replicate PCRs was around 0.2 ug DNA, 25,000 to 30,000 T cell genomes. Here immunoSEQ multiplex PCR was the method, and the copy in TCRdb shows in-frame clones only, minus some. The sample gives approximately 2.5 million clones, roughly 93% of which show up once; more than 0.35% is in the top ten. This chain uses TRBV5-1 with TRBJ2-7; 7 bases agree with TRBD1. This receptor was identified in a young man in good health. Some clones in this sample may be carry-over from other donors' samples. The specimen sequenced was naive CD4+ T cells from PBMCs. Subset reported: CD45RA+ positively selected. The CDR3 region has the DNA TGCGCCAGCAGCTTGGACAGGGGCAGCTACGAGCAGTACTTC. It yields the protein CASSLDRGSYEQYF.